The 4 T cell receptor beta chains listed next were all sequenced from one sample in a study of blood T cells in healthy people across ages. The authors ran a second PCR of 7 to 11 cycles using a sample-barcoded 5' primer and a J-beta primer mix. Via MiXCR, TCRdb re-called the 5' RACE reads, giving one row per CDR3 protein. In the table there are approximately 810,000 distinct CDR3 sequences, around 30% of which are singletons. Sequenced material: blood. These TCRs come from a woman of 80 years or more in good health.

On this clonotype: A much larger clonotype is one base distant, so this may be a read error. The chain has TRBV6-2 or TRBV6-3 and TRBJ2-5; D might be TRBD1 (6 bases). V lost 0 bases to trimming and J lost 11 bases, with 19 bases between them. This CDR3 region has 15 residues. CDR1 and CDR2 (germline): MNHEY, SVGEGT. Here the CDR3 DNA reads TGTGCCAGCAGTTACTCCGGGACACCGTCCTACAAGCAGTACTTC. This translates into CASSYSGTPSYKQYF.

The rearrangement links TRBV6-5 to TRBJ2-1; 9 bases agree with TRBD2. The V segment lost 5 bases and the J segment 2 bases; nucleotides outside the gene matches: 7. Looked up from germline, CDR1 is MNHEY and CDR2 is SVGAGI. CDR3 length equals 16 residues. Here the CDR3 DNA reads TGTGCCAGCAGTCGGACCCTAGCGGGGACCTACAATGAGCAGTTCTTC. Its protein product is CASSRTLAGTYNEQFF.

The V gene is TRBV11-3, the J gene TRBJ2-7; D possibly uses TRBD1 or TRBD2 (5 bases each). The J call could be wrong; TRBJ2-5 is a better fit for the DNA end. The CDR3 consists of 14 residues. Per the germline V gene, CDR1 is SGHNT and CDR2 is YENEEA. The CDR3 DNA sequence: TGTGCCAGCGGTCGGGGCGGGCCCAGAGAGACCCAGTACTTC. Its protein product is CASGRGGPRETQYF.

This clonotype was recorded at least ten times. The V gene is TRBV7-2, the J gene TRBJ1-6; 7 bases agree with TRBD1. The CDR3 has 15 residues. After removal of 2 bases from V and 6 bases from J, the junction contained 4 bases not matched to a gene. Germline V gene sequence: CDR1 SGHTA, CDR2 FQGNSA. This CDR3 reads CASSLMGTANSPLHF. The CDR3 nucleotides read TGTGCCAGCAGCTTAATGGGGACAGCTAATTCACCCCTCCACTTT.